The rows below give T cell receptor beta chains drawn from one sample of a study of PD-L1 blockade in urothelial cancer. Profiled with immunoSEQ multiplex PCR; TCRdb holds only in-frame clones, not every one. The sample shows approximately 100,000 clones, around 90% of them seen only once. Source: PBMCs, taken around atezolizumab (anti-PD-L1) treatment. The receptors stem from a woman older than 75 with urothelial cancer. Both conserved end residues are part of each CDR3. Each record gives: V gene, J gene, CDR3 length, D gene, clone size, CDR3 protein, CDR3 DNA. D genes are given only for firm matches. Size tells how often a clone was seen (once, few, many) or the class of an expanded clone, and some rows leave it out.

>TRBV27|TRBJ2-2|16|TRBD2|once
CASSSTSGRRTGELFF
TGTGCCAGCAGTTCGACTAGCGGGAGACGAACCGGGGAGCTGTTTTTT
>TRBV29-1|TRBJ2-7|12|TRBD2|.
CSGGSGSWEQYF
TGCAGTGGAGGGAGCGGGAGTTGGGAGCAGTACTTC
>TRBV6-6|TRBJ1-3|13|.|once
CASSPSGGNTIYF
TGTGCCAGCAGTCCTAGTGGAGGAAACACCATATATTTT
>TRBV5-1|TRBJ2-1|16|TRBD1|once
CASSQGETKSYNEQFF
TGCGCCAGCTCACAGGGGGAGACGAAGAGTTACAATGAGCAGTTCTTC
>TRBV7-8|TRBJ2-2|17|TRBD2|.
CASSLATSGRGTGELFF
TGTGCCAGCAGCTTGGCCACTAGCGGGAGGGGCACCGGGGAGCTGTTTTTT
>TRBV30|TRBJ2-7|12|TRBD2|.
CAWTSGVYGQYF
TGTGCCTGGACTAGCGGGGTTTACGGGCAGTACTTC
>TRBV19|TRBJ2-1|16|TRBD2|.
CASSIVGLGLVNEQFF
TGTGCCAGTAGTATAGTTGGACTAGGTTTGGTCAATGAGCAGTTCTTC
>TRBV7-6|TRBJ2-3|14|.|.
CASSLRDSTDTQYF
TGTGCCAGCAGCTTACGGGACTCCACAGATACGCAGTATTTT
>TRBV5-1|TRBJ2-6|17|.|.
CASSLEAVTSGANVLTF
TGCGCCAGCAGCTTGGAGGCGGTCACATCTGGGGCCAACGTCCTGACTTTC
>TRBV5-1|TRBJ2-7|14|.|.
CASSLTGSSYEQYF
TGCGCCAGCAGCTTGACAGGGTCGTCCTACGAGCAGTACTTC
>TRBV5-1|TRBJ2-3|14|.|.
CASSIGTEGNTQYF
TGCGCCAGCAGCATCGGGACTGAGGGGAATACGCAGTATTTT
>TRBV5-4|TRBJ2-1|15|TRBD2|once
CASSGGGGAYNEQFF
TGTGCCAGCAGCGGCGGGGGGGGCGCTTACAATGAGCAGTTCTTC
>TRBV11-2|TRBJ1-1|14|.|.
CASSLKRGDTEAFF
TGTGCCAGCAGCTTAAAAAGGGGTGACACTGAAGCTTTCTTT
>TRBV19|TRBJ2-1|16|TRBD2|.
CASSILGTSGNNEQFF
TGTGCCAGTAGTATCCTCGGGACTAGCGGTAACAATGAGCAGTTCTTC
>TRBV7-9|TRBJ2-7|14|TRBD1|.
CASSRDRGTAEQYF
TGTGCCAGCAGCCGGGACAGGGGTACGGCCGAGCAGTACTTC
>TRBV6-1|TRBJ1-5|14|TRBD1|once
CASSQTGPQNSQHF
TGTGCCAGCAGCCAGACAGGGCCCCAAAATTCGCAGCATTTT